These T cell receptor beta chains were read from a single sample in a study of radiotherapy plus CTLA-4 blockade in lung cancer. Clones were read by immunoSEQ multiplex PCR, and TCRdb kept only the in-frame ones, dropping some. The sample lists roughly 59,000 clones, under 75% occurring once. The sample here was peripheral blood, taken from a patient treated with radiotherapy plus ipilimumab. The receptors here all came from a human donor with non-small cell lung cancer whose response to radiotherapy plus ipilimumab could not be evaluated. The CDR3 runs from the conserved cysteine through the conserved F or W.

cdr3_length: 16; v_call: TRBV27; j_call: TRBJ2-3; cdr3_aa: CASSSPLAGVRDTQYF
cdr3_length: 16; v_call: TRBV29-1; j_call: TRBJ2-6; cdr3_aa: CSVEGQGSPGANVLTF
cdr3_length: 13; v_call: TRBV4-3; j_call: TRBJ2-1; cdr3_aa: CASSQDYLNEQFF
cdr3_length: 14; v_call: TRBV6-6; j_call: TRBJ1-4; cdr3_aa: CASNNVGPGEKLFF
cdr3_length: 16; v_call: TRBV6-6; j_call: TRBJ2-7; cdr3_aa: CASSYSFFADSYEQYF
cdr3_length: 13; v_call: TRBV11-2; j_call: TRBJ2-7; cdr3_aa: CASSSFETDEQYF
cdr3_length: 15; v_call: TRBV15; j_call: TRBJ1-1; cdr3_aa: CATSRVQAQGTEAFF
cdr3_length: 16; v_call: TRBV9; j_call: TRBJ1-1; cdr3_aa: CASSSSGTAVNTEAFF
cdr3_length: 15; v_call: TRBV5-1; j_call: TRBJ2-1; cdr3_aa: CASSLTGTNFNEQFF
cdr3_length: 14; v_call: TRBV5-6; j_call: TRBJ2-5; cdr3_aa: CASSFSSGGETQYF
cdr3_length: 12; v_call: TRBV25-1; j_call: TRBJ1-6; cdr3_aa: CASSSLTHSLHF
cdr3_length: 16; v_call: TRBV5-1; j_call: TRBJ2-3; cdr3_aa: CASSSGWTGRLDTQYF
cdr3_length: 9; v_call: TRBV7-2; j_call: TRBJ2-7; cdr3_aa: CAPPYEQYF
cdr3_length: 16; v_call: TRBV27; j_call: TRBJ2-3; cdr3_aa: CASSPRDFSGTDTQYF
cdr3_length: 16; v_call: TRBV11-3; j_call: TRBJ2-7; cdr3_aa: CASSFRIAGADYEQYF
cdr3_length: 16; v_call: TRBV6-1; j_call: TRBJ2-3; cdr3_aa: CASSEWGDYKSDTQYF
cdr3_length: 19; v_call: TRBV7-9; j_call: TRBJ2-4; cdr3_aa: CASSLNGLAGRVAKNIQYF
cdr3_length: 14; v_call: TRBV7-6; j_call: TRBJ2-5; cdr3_aa: CASSPGRDIGTQYF
cdr3_length: 13; v_call: TRBV18; j_call: TRBJ1-2; cdr3_aa: CASSPREGDGYTF
cdr3_length: 16; v_call: TRBV19; j_call: TRBJ1-5; cdr3_aa: CASRRTGSVGGQPQHF
cdr3_length: 14; v_call: TRBV7-9; j_call: TRBJ1-1; cdr3_aa: CASSLGGGNTEAFF
cdr3_length: 14; v_call: TRBV11-2; j_call: TRBJ2-7; cdr3_aa: CASSYLGTAYEQYF
cdr3_length: 15; v_call: TRBV4-1; j_call: TRBJ2-5; cdr3_aa: CASSAPYRGQETQYF
cdr3_length: 12; v_call: TRBV2; j_call: TRBJ2-7; cdr3_aa: CASSGAAYEQYF
cdr3_length: 16; v_call: TRBV5-1; j_call: TRBJ2-5; cdr3_aa: CASSLGQGSGSETQYF
cdr3_length: 15; v_call: TRBV7-3; j_call: TRBJ2-6; cdr3_aa: CASSSGLSGANVLTF
cdr3_length: 14; v_call: TRBV6-5; j_call: TRBJ1-3; cdr3_aa: CASSTGSSGNTIYF
cdr3_length: 13; v_call: TRBV5-1; j_call: TRBJ1-1; cdr3_aa: CASSPQPNTEAFF
cdr3_length: 15; v_call: TRBV18; j_call: TRBJ2-3; cdr3_aa: CASSPSGSSTDTQYF
cdr3_length: 14; v_call: TRBV4-3; j_call: TRBJ1-1; cdr3_aa: CASSQRGTGTEAFF
cdr3_length: 14; v_call: TRBV27; j_call: TRBJ1-5; cdr3_aa: CASSSQGANQPQHF
cdr3_length: 16; v_call: TRBV10-3; j_call: TRBJ2-1; cdr3_aa: CAISEPSGSSYNEQFF
cdr3_length: 13; v_call: TRBV6-6; j_call: TRBJ1-2; cdr3_aa: CASSSSLVHGYTF
cdr3_length: 17; v_call: TRBV5-1; j_call: TRBJ2-3; cdr3_aa: CASSLTGGAKKTDTQYF
cdr3_length: 15; v_call: TRBV19; j_call: TRBJ1-6; cdr3_aa: CASMMGFGYNSPLHF
cdr3_length: 14; v_call: TRBV18; j_call: TRBJ2-1; cdr3_aa: CASSPSGGHNEQFF
cdr3_length: 14; v_call: TRBV19; j_call: TRBJ2-1; cdr3_aa: CASSDLAGYNEQFF
cdr3_length: 16; v_call: TRBV7-9; j_call: TRBJ2-5; cdr3_aa: CASSQDQPTSGETQYF
cdr3_length: 15; v_call: TRBV10-3; j_call: TRBJ2-1; cdr3_aa: CAISDGTGDYNEQFF